A selection of T cell receptor beta chains follows, all from one sample in a study of PD-1 blockade in classical Hodgkin lymphoma. Produced via immunoSEQ multiplex PCR; TCRdb's table is partial and in-frame only. The sample includes some 60,000 clones, approximately 90% of them seen just once. The material sequenced was peripheral blood mononuclear cells (PBMCs), taken at baseline. The source of these receptors is a human donor with classical Hodgkin lymphoma. CDR3s include the opening cysteine and the closing phenylalanine or tryptophan. A D gene is named only where the DNA matches it firmly. For some rows the clone size is stated as once, few or many, or as a class when expanded; others skip it.

NA,NA,TRBV15,TRBJ2-7,TGTGCCACCAGCAGAGGGCAGGGGTTTATGGAGCAGTACTTC,CATSRGQGFMEQYF
NA,NA,TRBV19,TRBJ1-5,TGTGCCAGTAGTTTTGGGGCGGTTAATCAGCCCCAGCATTTT,CASSFGAVNQPQHF
NA,NA,TRBV6-1,TRBJ2-7,TGTGCCAGCAGGGGGCAGGGTATTACCTCCGAGCAGTACTTC,CASRGQGITSEQYF
NA,NA,TRBV18,TRBJ1-5,TGTGCCAGCTCCCGGGAGATCCATCCCTCGGGCAATCAGCCCCAGCATTTT,CASSREIHPSGNQPQHF
NA,NA,TRBV10-3,TRBJ1-4,TGTGCCATCAGCACACAGGGTGCTAATGAAAAACTGTTTTTT,CAISTQGANEKLFF
NA,NA,TRBV18,TRBJ1-1,TGTGCCAGCTCACCCCTTGGGGACACTGAAGCTTTCTTT,CASSPLGDTEAFF
NA,once,TRBV18,TRBJ2-5,TGTGCCAGCTCACCAGTGGCGACAGTCGTTGATGGGGCCCAGTACTTC,CASSPVATVVDGAQYF
NA,NA,TRBV20-1,TRBJ2-7,TGCAGTGCTTCTGGCTACGAGCAGTACTTC,CSASGYEQYF
TRBD2,NA,TRBV30,TRBJ2-1,TGTGCCTGGCCCGACAGGCAAAGGACTAGCGGGGTTGGCGTCGGGCCCTACAATGAGCAGTTCTTC,CAWPDRQRTSGVGVGPYNEQFF
NA,NA,TRBV7-9,TRBJ2-3,TGTGCCAGCAGCCGGCGCGCCGGGGCCAGCACAGATACGCAGTATTTT,CASSRRAGASTDTQYF
NA,NA,TRBV10-2,TRBJ2-5,TGCGCCAGCAGTTCTTATAACCCAGAGACCCAGTACTTC,CASSSYNPETQYF
NA,NA,TRBV7-9,TRBJ2-3,TGTGCCAGCAGCTTAGCGTTAACACAACCTAAGGGGTCGGGGTATTTT,CASSLALTQPKGSGYF
TRBD1,once,TRBV27,TRBJ2-7,TGTGCCAGCAGTCTGACAGGGGGCGGCGACGAGCAGTACTTC,CASSLTGGGDEQYF
NA,NA,TRBV19,TRBJ1-1,TGTGCCAGTAGTATAGGGCAGGGGAACACTGAAGCTTTCTTT,CASSIGQGNTEAFF
NA,NA,TRBV4-2,TRBJ2-7,TGTGCCAGCAGCCAAGACGGGGTGGACGAGCAGTACTTC,CASSQDGVDEQYF
NA,NA,TRBV5-6,TRBJ2-5,TGTGCCAGCAGCTTGGCTAGAAGAGAGACCCAGTACTTC,CASSLARRETQYF
NA,NA,TRBV2,TRBJ1-1,TGTGCCAGACTTACAAGGACTGAAGCTTTCTTT,CARLTRTEAFF
TRBD1,NA,TRBV30,TRBJ2-7,TGTGCCTGGGTGTCTGGACAGGGGTATGAGCAGTACTTC,CAWVSGQGYEQYF